Presented here are 26 T cell receptor beta chains from one specimen sequenced in a study of PD-1 blockade in classical Hodgkin lymphoma. Time point specified: cycle 4 day 1 (C4D1), after less than 7 weeks of nivolumab. Every single patient, without exception, relapsed after autologous stem cell transplantation, and brentuximab vedotin exposure varied. Clones were sequenced by immunoSEQ multiplex PCR, and TCRdb holds only the in-frame ones, with some missing. The table lists more than 95,000 clones, roughly nine tenths of them singletons. Here the sequenced sample was peripheral blood mononuclear cells (PBMCs), taken before the fourth cycle of nivolumab. These receptors came from a human donor with classical Hodgkin lymphoma.

The V and J genes are TRBV27 and TRBJ2-7, with 8 bases that match TRBD1. The germline CDR1 and CDR2 sequences are MNHEY and SMNVEV (reference sequence). The V and J ends lost 7 bases and 2 bases, in that order; junction bases with no gene match: 7. The CDR3 loop spans 14 amino acids. The CDR3 spells CASTGGRDAYEQYF. CDR3 bases: TGTGCCAGCACAGGGGGCAGGGATGCCTACGAGCAGTACTTC.

The chain joins TRBV2 to TRBJ2-1, with TRBD1 matching 9 bases. The germline V gene encodes CDR1 SNHLY and CDR2 FYNNEI. Trimming removed 5 bases from V and 6 bases from J; junction bases left unmatched: 17. CDR3 size: 18 residues. CDR3 amino acids: CASSRDRVRTEEFNEQFF. In DNA, the CDR3 is TGTGCCAGCAGTCGGGACAGGGTGCGAACCGAAGAATTCAATGAGCAGTTCTTC.

The V call is TRBV7-6, the J call TRBJ2-3; 10 bases are a match to TRBD1. With V trimmed by 5 bases and J by 4 bases, 6 bases remained unmatched. The CDR3 length is 15 residues. The germline V gene has CDR1 SGHVS and CDR2 FNYEAQ. This CDR3 reads CASSGPDRGADTQYF. The CDR3 nucleotides read TGTGCCAGCAGCGGACCGGACAGGGGGGCAGATACGCAGTATTTT. Using reference TRBV7-6 and TRBJ2-3 for the parts outside the CDR3, the full variable domain is GAGVSQSPRYKVTKRGQDVALRCDPISGHVSLYWYRQALGQGPEFLTYFNYEAQQDKSGLPNDRFSAERPEGSISTLTIQRTEQRDSAMYRCASSGPDRGADTQYFGPGTRLTVL.

The chain carries TRBV9 and TRBJ2-7, with a weak D call TRBD2 (5 bases). The germline CDR1 and CDR2 sequences are SGDLS and YYNGEE. This CDR3 contains 16 residues. The V end was cut by 0 bases, the J end by 6 bases, with 19 bases between. CDR3 sequence: CASSVVSGILRSEQYF. CDR3 nucleotides: TGTGCCAGCAGCGTAGTGTCCGGGATTCTACGGAGCGAGCAGTACTTC.

Regarding this clone: A junction end diverges from the germline sequence, so it may reflect a read error. The chain couples TRBV6-6 to TRBJ2-5, with 11 bases matching TRBD2. CDR1 MNHNY and CDR2 SVGAGI come from the germline V gene (reference sequence). The CDR3 spans 15 residues. The DNA for the CDR3 is TGTGCCAGCAGTTACTCGATACTAGCGGGAGTTACCTCCCACTTC. This sequence encodes CASSYSILAGVTSHF.

The V and J genes are TRBV5-6 and TRBJ2-1; D unresolved. The ends were cut back, 6 bases at V and 5 bases at J, with 15 bases in the middle. This CDR3 region has 14 residues. CDR1 is SGHDT and CDR2 is YYEEEE in the germline V gene. CDR3 protein: CASTFRHGNNEQFF. CDR3 sequence (DNA): TGTGCCAGCACCTTCCGTCACGGAAACAATGAGCAGTTCTTC.

This sequence joins TRBV4-2 and TRBJ2-7; perhaps D is TRBD1 or TRBD2 (6 bases each). Trimming pared 0 bases from V and 3 bases from J, leaving 15 bases between. Germline CDR1 is LGHNA and CDR2 is YNFKEQ. This CDR3 region has 16 residues. The CDR3 DNA reads as TGTGCCAGCAGCCAAGATAGGGGGGACGGGGACTACGAGCAGTACTTC. It specifies CASSQDRGDGDYEQYF.

This clone was observed a handful of times. The V call is TRBV11-2, the J call TRBJ2-1; 7 bases fit TRBD2. The CDR3 spans 17 residues. Germline V CDR1 and CDR2: SGHAT, FQNNGV. J was trimmed by 1 base and V by 3 bases; bases with no gene match: 9. The CDR3 region is CASSLVGGSPSYNEQFF. In DNA form, the CDR3 reads TGTGCCAGCAGCTTGGTTGGCGGGAGTCCTTCCTACAATGAGCAGTTCTTC.

The chain has TRBV5-1 and TRBJ2-1; 8 nucleotides line up with TRBD1. The J segment lost 7 bases and the V segment lost 0 bases, leaving 9 bases of the junction unmatched. CDR3 length equals 16 residues. Per the germline V gene, CDR1 is SGHRS and CDR2 is YFSETQ. CDR3 residues: CASSLARGLTGNEQFF. The CDR3 DNA sequence: TGCGCCAGCAGCTTGGCCAGGGGGCTAACCGGTAATGAGCAGTTCTTC.

CDR3 loop: CASSNRQGAYEQYF. Written as DNA, the CDR3 is TGTGCCAGCAGCAATAGACAGGGGGCCTACGAGCAGTACTTC. This sequence joins TRBV7-2 and TRBJ2-7; 9 bases fit TRBD1. The trim removed 5 bases at V and 2 bases at J, leaving 4 bases unmatched. The germline CDR1 and CDR2 sequences are SGHTA and FQGNSA. This CDR3 is built from 14 residues.

V usage is TRBV21-1 and J usage is TRBJ2-7. TRBV21-1 is listed as a pseudogene. The CDR3 runs to 14 residues. The CDR3 reads CASSKETHSYEQYF. The DNA for the CDR3 is TGTGCCAGCAGCAAAGAAACGCACTCCTACGAGCAGTACTTC.

The CDR3 DNA is TGTGCCAGCAGCATCGCTAGATACGAGCAGTACTTC. Translating it yields CASSIARYEQYF. This sequence joins TRBV7-2 and TRBJ2-7; D uncertain. V gave up 5 bases and J gave up 4 bases, with 9 bases separating them. CDR3 size: 12 residues. CDR1 and CDR2 (germline): SGHTA, FQGNSA.

This rearrangement joins TRBV4-1 to TRBJ2-5; 10 bases align to TRBD2. The CDR3 spans 14 residues. CDR1 and CDR2 (germline): MGHRA, YSYEKL. Trimming cost V 6 bases and J 1 base; bases outside gene matches: 2. The CDR3 protein is CASSGLAVQETQYF. CDR3 coding DNA: TGCGCCAGCAGTGGACTAGCGGTCCAAGAGACCCAGTACTTC.

The chain joins TRBV21-1 to TRBJ1-2; TRBD1 is the table's D call and was not checked against the DNA. TRBV21-1 is termed a pseudogene. This CDR3 comprises 18 residues. The DNA of the CDR3 is TGTGCCAGCAGCAAAGCGCCGGGTCAGGGCGCCCCGCCGGGTGGCTACACCTTC. This translates into CASSKAPGQGAPPGGYTF.

The chain carries TRBV6-5 and TRBJ2-7; 7 bases map to TRBD2. The length of the CDR3 is 15 residues. V dropped 6 bases and J dropped 0; count of bases not matched to a gene: 8. The germline gives CDR1 MNHEY, CDR2 SVGAGI. In nucleotides, the CDR3 is TGTGCCAGCAGCCTTAGCGGGCCTATCTCCTACGAGCAGTACTTC. Residues: CASSLSGPISYEQYF.

The rearrangement links TRBV30 to TRBJ1-5; D is unclear. This CDR3 is 15 amino acids long. Trimming shortened V by 4 bases and J by 2 bases, and 15 bases separated the two germline ends. Germline assignment: CDR1 GTSNPN and CDR2 SVGIG (reference sequence). The CDR3 region is CAWNLGGSRNQPQHF. DNA of the CDR3: TGTGCCTGGAATCTAGGTGGTAGTCGCAATCAGCCCCAGCATTTT.

The rearrangement links TRBV5-4 to TRBJ2-1; TRBD1 agrees at 7 bases. Germline V lookup: CDR1 SGHNT, CDR2 YYREEE (reference sequence). The CDR3 consists of 15 residues. Trimming cost V 4 bases and J 4 bases; bases outside gene matches: 8. The CDR3 is CASSPPGTVYNEQFF. CDR3 bases: TGTGCCAGCAGCCCCCCCGGGACAGTATACAATGAGCAGTTCTTC.

This chain connects TRBV6-1 to TRBJ1-4, with 9 bases fitting TRBD1. Losses at the gene ends were 7 bases for V and 2 bases for J; bases not matched to a gene: 5. Germline V gives CDR1 MNHNS, CDR2 SASEGT. The CDR3 is 15 residues long. The CDR3 spells CASKTGGVTNEKLFF. CDR3 bases: TGTGCCAGCAAGACAGGGGGAGTGACTAATGAAAAACTGTTTTTT.

The CDR3 nucleotides are TGTGCCAGCAGCCCTTGGGGTGTAGCGGACTACAATGAGCAGTTCTTC. Protein product: CASSPWGVADYNEQFF. V is TRBV28 and J is TRBJ2-1, with D perhaps matching TRBD2 (6 bases). Germline V lookup: CDR1 MDHEN, CDR2 SYDVKM. Deletions cut 6 bases from V and 3 bases from J, with 18 bases between. This CDR3 contains 16 residues. Complete variable domain (other parts from reference TRBV28 and TRBJ2-1): DVKVTQSSRYLVKRTGEKVFLECVQDMDHENMFWYRQDPGLGLRLIYFSYDVKMKEKGDIPEGYSVSREKKERFSLILESASTNQTSMYLCASSPWGVADYNEQFFGPGTRLTVL.

This clone appeared a few times. The chain has TRBV19 and TRBJ1-4; 8 nucleotides line up with TRBD1. Unmatched junction bases numbered 6, after V lost 9 bases and J lost 6 bases. Germline CDR1 reads LNHDA; CDR2 reads SQIVND (reference sequence). The CDR3 has 13 residues. This CDR3 is CASRQGLDEKLFF. The DNA of the CDR3 is TGTGCCAGCCGACAGGGGTTAGATGAAAAACTGTTTTTT.

The genes are TRBV5-4 and TRBJ2-1, with D possibly matching TRBD1 (5 bases). V lost 5 bases to trimming and J lost 5 bases, with 11 bases between them. CDR1 SGHNT and CDR2 YYREEE come from the germline V gene (reference sequence). The length of the CDR3 is 13 residues. This CDR3 is CASRGTGDNEQFF. CDR3 bases: TGTGCCAGCAGGGGAACAGGAGACAATGAGCAGTTCTTC.

J is TRBJ2-1 and V is TRBV19, with D possibly being TRBD2 (5 bases). Germline V lookup: CDR1 LNHDA, CDR2 SQIVND (reference sequence). The CDR3 has 13 amino acids. Deletions cut 5 bases from V and 10 bases from J, with 15 bases between. CDR3 in DNA: TGTGCCAGTAGTCGAGGGTCGACGGTCGAGCAGTTCTTC. This gives the protein CASSRGSTVEQFF. Looking up the rest from reference TRBV19 and TRBJ2-1 gives the full variable domain: DGGITQSPKYLFRKEGQNVTLSCEQNLNHDAMYWYRQDPGQGLRLIYYSQIVNDFQKGDIAEGYSVSREKKESFPLTVTSAQKNPTAFYLCASSRGSTVEQFFGPGTRLTVL.

This chain uses TRBV19 with TRBJ2-3; no definite D call. The CDR3 runs to 15 residues. V was trimmed by 5 bases and J by 4 bases, leaving 16 bases between them. CDR1 and CDR2 (germline): LNHDA, SQIVND (reference sequence). The CDR3 is CASSPRSDEADTQYF. CDR3 nucleotide sequence: TGTGCCAGTAGTCCCCGGAGCGATGAGGCAGATACGCAGTATTTT.

The CDR3: CASSLGGLSTDTQYF. The CDR3 DNA is TGTGCCAGCAGCTTAGGCGGCCTCAGCACAGATACGCAGTATTTT. The rearrangement joins TRBV7-9 to TRBJ2-3; D is unresolved. The CDR3 covers 15 residues. Trimming removed 1 base at V and 0 bases at J, with 8 bases between. Germline V gene data show CDR1 as SEHNR and CDR2 as FQNEAQ (reference sequence).

The chain recombines TRBV18 with TRBJ1-4; D may be TRBD1 (5 bases). This CDR3 comprises 16 residues. V gave up 2 bases and J gave up 5 bases, with 15 bases separating them. Germline lookup yields CDR1 KGHSH and CDR2 LQKENI. The CDR3 loop is CASSPAWGVGNEKLFF. In nucleotides, the CDR3 is TGTGCCAGCTCACCAGCCTGGGGCGTGGGGAATGAAAAACTGTTTTTT.

V gene TRBV7-9 combines with J gene TRBJ2-2; possible D gene TRBD1, 6 bases. Germline V gene lookup returns CDR1 SEHNR and CDR2 FQNEAQ (reference sequence). With 4 bases removed from V and 0 bases from J, the gap between germline ends came to 12 bases. The CDR3 totals 16 residues. CDR3 DNA sequence: TGTGCCAGCAGCTCCTTCAGGGGACCGAACACCGGGGAGCTGTTTTTT. Protein sequence: CASSSFRGPNTGELFF. The full variable domain, with the rest looked up from reference TRBV7-9 and TRBJ2-2, is DTGVSQNPRHKITKRGQNVTFRCDPISEHNRLYWYRQTLGQGPEFLTYFQNEAQLEKSRLLSDRFSAERPKGSFSTLEIQRTEQGDSAMYLCASSSFRGPNTGELFFGEGSRLTVL.